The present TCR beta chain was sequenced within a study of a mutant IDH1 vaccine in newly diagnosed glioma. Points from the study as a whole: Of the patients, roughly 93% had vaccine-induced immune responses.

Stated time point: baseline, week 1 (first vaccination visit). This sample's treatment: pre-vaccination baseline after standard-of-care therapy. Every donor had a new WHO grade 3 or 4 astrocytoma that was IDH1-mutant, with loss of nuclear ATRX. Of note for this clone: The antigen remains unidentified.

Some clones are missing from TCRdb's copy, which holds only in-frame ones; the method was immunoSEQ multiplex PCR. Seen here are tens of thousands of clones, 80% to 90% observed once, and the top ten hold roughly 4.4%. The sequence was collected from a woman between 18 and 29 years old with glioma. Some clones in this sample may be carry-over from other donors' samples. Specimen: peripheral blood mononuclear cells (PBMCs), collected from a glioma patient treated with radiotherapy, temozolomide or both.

Here the CDR3 DNA reads TGTGCCACTACTATAGCGGGATGGGGGGGAGAGCAGTTCTTC. This sequence encodes CATTIAGWGGEQFF. The rearrangement uses TRBV28 and TRBJ2-1, with 8 positions matching TRBD2. J was trimmed by 10 bases and V by 10 bases; bases with no gene match: 15. This CDR3 region has 14 residues. Germline CDR1 is MDHEN and CDR2 is SYDVKM.